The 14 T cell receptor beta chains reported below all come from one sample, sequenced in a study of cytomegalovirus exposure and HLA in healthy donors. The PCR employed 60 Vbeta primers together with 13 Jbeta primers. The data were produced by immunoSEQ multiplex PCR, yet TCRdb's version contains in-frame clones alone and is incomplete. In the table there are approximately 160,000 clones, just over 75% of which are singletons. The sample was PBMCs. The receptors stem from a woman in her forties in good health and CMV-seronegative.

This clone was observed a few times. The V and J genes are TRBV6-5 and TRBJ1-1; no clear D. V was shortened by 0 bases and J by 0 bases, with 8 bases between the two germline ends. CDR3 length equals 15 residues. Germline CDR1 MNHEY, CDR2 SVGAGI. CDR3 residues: CASSYSNSMNTEAFF. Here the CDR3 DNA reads TGTGCCAGCAGTTACTCGAACAGTATGAACACTGAAGCTTTCTTT.

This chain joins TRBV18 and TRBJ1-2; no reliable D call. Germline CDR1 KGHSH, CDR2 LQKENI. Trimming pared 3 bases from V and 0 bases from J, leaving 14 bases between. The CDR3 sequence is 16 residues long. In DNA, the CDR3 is TGTGCCAGCTCACCCCCGGGAGGCCCTCCTAACTATGGCTACACCTTC. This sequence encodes CASSPPGGPPNYGYTF.

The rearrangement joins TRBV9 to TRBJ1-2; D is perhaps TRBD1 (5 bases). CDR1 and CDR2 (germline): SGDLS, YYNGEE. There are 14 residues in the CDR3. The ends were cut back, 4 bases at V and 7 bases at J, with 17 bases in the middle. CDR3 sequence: CASSPMGGPFGYTF. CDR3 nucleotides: TGTGCCAGCAGCCCTATGGGGGGACCGTTTGGCTACACCTTC.

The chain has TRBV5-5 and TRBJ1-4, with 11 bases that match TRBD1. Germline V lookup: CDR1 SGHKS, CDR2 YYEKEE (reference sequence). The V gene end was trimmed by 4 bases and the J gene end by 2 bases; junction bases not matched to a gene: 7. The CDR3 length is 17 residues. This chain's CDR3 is CASSPGQGARTNEKLFF. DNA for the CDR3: TGTGCCAGCAGCCCCGGACAGGGGGCGCGGACTAATGAAAAACTGTTTTTT.

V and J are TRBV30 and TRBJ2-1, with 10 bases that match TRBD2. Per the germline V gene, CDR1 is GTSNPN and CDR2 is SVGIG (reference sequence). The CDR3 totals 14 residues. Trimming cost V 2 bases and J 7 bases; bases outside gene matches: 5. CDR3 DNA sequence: TGTGCCTGGAGTTCCAGCGGGAGGGGAAATGAGCAGTTCTTC. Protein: CAWSSSGRGNEQFF.

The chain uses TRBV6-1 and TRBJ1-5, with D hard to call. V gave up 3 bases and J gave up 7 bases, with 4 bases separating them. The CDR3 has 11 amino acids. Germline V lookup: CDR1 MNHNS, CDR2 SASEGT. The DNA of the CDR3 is TGTGCCAGCAGTGAGGCCCAGCCCCAGCATTTT. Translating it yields CASSEAQPQHF.

The CDR3 sequence is CASSLGTADYGYTF. CDR3 sequence (DNA): TGTGCCAGCAGCTTAGGGACAGCAGACTATGGCTACACCTTC. The J gene is TRBJ1-2, the V gene TRBV11-3, with D tentatively TRBD1 (6 bases). The CDR3 runs 14 residues. The V end was cut by 1 base, the J end by 3 bases, with 9 bases between. Germline lookup yields CDR1 SGHNT and CDR2 YENEEA. The whole variable domain, remainder taken from reference TRBV11-3 and TRBJ1-2, is EAGVVQSPRYKIIEKKQPVAFWCNPISGHNTLYWYLQNLGQGPELLIRYENEEAVDDSQLPKDRFSAERLKGVDSTLKIQPAELGDSAVYLCASSLGTADYGYTFGSGTRLTVV.

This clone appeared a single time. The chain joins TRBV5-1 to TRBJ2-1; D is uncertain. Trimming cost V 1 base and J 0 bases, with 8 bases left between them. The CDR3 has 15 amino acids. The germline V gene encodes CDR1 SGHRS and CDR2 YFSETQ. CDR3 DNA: TGCGCCAGCAGCTTGATCCCTAGCTCCTACAATGAGCAGTTCTTC. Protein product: CASSLIPSSYNEQFF.

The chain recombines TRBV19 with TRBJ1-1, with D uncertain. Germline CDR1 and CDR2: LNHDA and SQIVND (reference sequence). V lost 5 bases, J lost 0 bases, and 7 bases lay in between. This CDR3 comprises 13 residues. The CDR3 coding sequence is TGTGCCAGTAGTGGCCGCTTGAACACTGAAGCTTTCTTT. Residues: CASSGRLNTEAFF. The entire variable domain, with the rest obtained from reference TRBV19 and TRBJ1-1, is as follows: DGGITQSPKYLFRKEGQNVTLSCEQNLNHDAMYWYRQDPGQGLRLIYYSQIVNDFQKGDIAEGYSVSREKKESFPLTVTSAQKNPTAFYLCASSGRLNTEAFFGQGTRLTVV.

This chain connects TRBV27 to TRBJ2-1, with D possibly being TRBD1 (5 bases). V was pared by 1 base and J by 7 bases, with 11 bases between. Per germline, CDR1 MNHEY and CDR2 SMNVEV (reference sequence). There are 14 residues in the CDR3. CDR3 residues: CASSLYPGLNEQFF. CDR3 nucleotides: TGTGCCAGCAGTTTATATCCAGGGCTTAATGAGCAGTTCTTC.

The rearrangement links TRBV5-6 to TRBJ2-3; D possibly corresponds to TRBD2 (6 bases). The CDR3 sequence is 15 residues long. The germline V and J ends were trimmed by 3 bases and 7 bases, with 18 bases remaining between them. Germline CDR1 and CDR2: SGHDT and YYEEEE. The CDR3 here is CASSSWSSGGNTQYF. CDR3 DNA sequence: TGTGCCAGCAGCTCTTGGAGTAGCGGAGGGAATACGCAGTATTTT.

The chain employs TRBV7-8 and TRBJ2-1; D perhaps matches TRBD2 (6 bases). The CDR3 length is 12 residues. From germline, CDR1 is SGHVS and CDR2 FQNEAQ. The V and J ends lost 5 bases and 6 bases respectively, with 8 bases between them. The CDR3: CASSTTSNEQFF. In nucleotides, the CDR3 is TGTGCCAGCAGCACGACTAGCAATGAGCAGTTCTTC. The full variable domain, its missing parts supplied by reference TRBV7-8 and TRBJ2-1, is GAGVSQSPRYKVAKRGQDVALRCDPISGHVSLFWYQQALGQGPEFLTYFQNEAQLDKSGLPSDRFFAERPEGSVSTLKIQRTQQEDSAVYLCASSTTSNEQFFGPGTRLTVL.

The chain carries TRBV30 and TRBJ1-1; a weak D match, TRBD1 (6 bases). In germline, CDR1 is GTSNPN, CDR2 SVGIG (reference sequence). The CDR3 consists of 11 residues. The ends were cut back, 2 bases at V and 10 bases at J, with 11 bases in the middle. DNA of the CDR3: TGTGCCTGGAGTTTGTCAGGGGCAGCTTTCTTT. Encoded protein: CAWSLSGAAFF.

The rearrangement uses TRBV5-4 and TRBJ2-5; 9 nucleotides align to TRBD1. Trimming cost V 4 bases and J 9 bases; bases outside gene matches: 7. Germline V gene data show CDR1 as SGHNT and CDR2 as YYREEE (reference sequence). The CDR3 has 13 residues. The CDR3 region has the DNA TGTGCCAGCAGCACCGGGACAGGGTTGGCCCAGTACTTC. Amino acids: CASSTGTGLAQYF.